This T cell receptor beta chain appears in the sequencing data of a study of cytomegalovirus exposure and HLA in healthy donors. On this clone: Its specificity is unknown.

Amplification used 60 Vbeta primers and 13 Jbeta primers. Profiling relied on immunoSEQ multiplex PCR, and the TCRdb table lists in-frame clones only, not all of them. The sample lists roughly 100,000 clones, approximately 69% occurring once. Overall study results and limits: Researchers reported from a later analysis that most CMV-associated TCR beta chains appeared HLA-restricted.

The V gene's germline CDR1 is MDHEN and CDR2 SYDVKM. Losses at the gene ends were 2 bases for V and 4 bases for J; bases not matched to a gene: 3. This CDR3 is built from 14 residues. The V call is TRBV28, the J call TRBJ2-7; 9 nucleotides match TRBD2. The sample comprised PBMCs. This TCR was sampled from a man in his thirties or forties in good health and CMV-seronegative. CDR3 loop: CASSLAGGQYEQYF. As DNA, the CDR3 is TGTGCCAGCAGTTTAGCGGGAGGGCAGTACGAGCAGTACTTC.